A selection of T cell receptor beta chains follows, all from one sample in a study of OX40 agonist ivuxolimab in advanced cancers. Sequencing used immunoSEQ multiplex PCR; TCRdb keeps in-frame clones, though not all of them. This table holds about 73,000 clones, 70% to 90% found once. The material was CD4+ or CD8+ T cells sorted from blood, obtained in a trial of the OX40 agonist ivuxolimab. The receptors stem from an adult with an advanced solid tumor such as melanoma, head and neck, liver or kidney cancer. The CDR3 runs from the conserved cysteine through the conserved F or W. The order of the fields is V gene, clone size, J gene, D gene, CDR3 DNA, CDR3 protein. D genes are given only for firm matches. Clone size is shown for a subset of rows, as once, few, many or a class of expanded clone.

>TRBV6-1|-|TRBJ2-7|TRBD2
TGTGCCAGCAGTGGTCGGACTAGCGGGATAACCCTAACCTACGAGCAGTACTTC
CASSGRTSGITLTYEQYF
>TRBV27|-|TRBJ1-1|-
TGTGCCAGCAGCGACGTCGGAAATTGGGGTGAAGCTTTCTTT
CASSDVGNWGEAFF
>TRBV5-1|-|TRBJ2-3|-
TGCGCCAGCAGCTTGGGTAGCGGAGTTACGTCTAGCACAGATACGCAGTATTTT
CASSLGSGVTSSTDTQYF
>TRBV19|-|TRBJ1-5|TRBD1
TGTGCCAGTAGCATAGGACAGGGGCATAGTAGGCCCCAGCATTTT
CASSIGQGHSRPQHF
>TRBV28|-|TRBJ1-5|-
TGTGCCAGCAGTGAGGGAAGTCAGCCCCAGCATTTT
CASSEGSQPQHF
>TRBV5-5|-|TRBJ1-2|-
TGTGCCAGCAGCGCGGGGACCCTAGGAGGCTACACCTTC
CASSAGTLGGYTF
>TRBV4-2|-|TRBJ2-2|TRBD2
TGTGCCAGCAGCCGACTAGCGTCCGGGGAGCTGTTTTTT
CASSRLASGELFF
>TRBV5-4|once|TRBJ2-7|-
TGTGCCAGCAGTCTGCCGGGAGACAGGGCCTACGAGCAGTACTTC
CASSLPGDRAYEQYF
>TRBV15|-|TRBJ2-7|TRBD2
TGTGCCACCAGCCCGAGACTAGCGGGTTCCTACGAGCAGTACTTC
CATSPRLAGSYEQYF
>TRBV6-1|-|TRBJ1-5|TRBD1
TGTGCCAGCAGATTCGACAGGGCCTACAATCAGCCCCAGCATTTT
CASRFDRAYNQPQHF
>TRBV28|-|TRBJ2-7|TRBD1
TGTGCCAGCAGTTTACCCGGACAGGGGAATAGCGAGCAGTACTTC
CASSLPGQGNSEQYF
>TRBV6-1|-|TRBJ2-1|TRBD2
TGTGCCAGCAGTCTCGGACTAGCGGCGGGTGAGCAGTTCTTC
CASSLGLAAGEQFF
>TRBV5-6|-|TRBJ1-3|-
TGTGCCAGCAGCCCGGGACCTGGAAACACCATATATTTT
CASSPGPGNTIYF
>TRBV28|-|TRBJ1-5|-
TGTGCCAGCAGTCGACCGGGGGCAAATCAGCCCCAGCATTTT
CASSRPGANQPQHF
>TRBV6-1|-|TRBJ2-3|-
TGTGCCAGCGGTCACGGTCACACAGATACGCAGTATTTT
CASGHGHTDTQYF
>TRBV5-1|-|TRBJ2-7|TRBD1
TGCGCCAGCAGCTTGGGGGACAGAACGGGTAGGATCTCCTACGAGCAGTACTTC
CASSLGDRTGRISYEQYF
>TRBV6-6|-|TRBJ1-1|TRBD1
TGTGCCAGCACTGGGACAGCCGTGAACACTGAAGCTTTCTTT
CASTGTAVNTEAFF
>TRBV5-4|once|TRBJ1-3|-
TGTGCCAGCATGGACAGATCCTCTGGAAACACCATATATTTT
CASMDRSSGNTIYF
>TRBV7-9|-|TRBJ2-2|-
TGTGCCAGCACCCGACAGCTTGGCGACACCGGGGAGCTGTTTTTT
CASTRQLGDTGELFF
>TRBV4-1|-|TRBJ2-6|-
TGCGCCAGCAGCCCAATTGGGCTAGCCGACCTCTCTGGGGCCAACGTCCTGACTTTC
CASSPIGLADLSGANVLTF
>TRBV5-1|once|TRBJ2-7|-
TGCGCCAGCAGCTCCGAACCTCCGGGACTCAATGTTCGCTACGAGCAGTACTTC
CASSSEPPGLNVRYEQYF
>TRBV19|few|TRBJ2-5|-
TGTGCCAGTAGTTTGAACAGGCAAGAGACCCAGTACTTC
CASSLNRQETQYF
>TRBV7-9|-|TRBJ2-6|-
TGTGCCAGCAGCCCAAGTGGCGGGGCCAACGTCCTGACTTTC
CASSPSGGANVLTF
>TRBV5-1|-|TRBJ2-7|-
TGCGCCAGCAGCCCAGGACCTTTCTACGAGCAGTACTTC
CASSPGPFYEQYF
>TRBV30|few|TRBJ1-1|-
TGTGCCTGGAGTGGGGTTTTTGAAGCTTTCTTT
CAWSGVFEAFF
>TRBV15|-|TRBJ1-4|-
TGTGCCACCAGCAGAGATTGGGGGGCGGATGAAAAACTGTTTTTT
CATSRDWGADEKLFF
>TRBV28|-|TRBJ1-5|-
TGTGCCAGCTCCCTGGGGGGACCGGATCAGCCCCAGCATTTT
CASSLGGPDQPQHF
>TRBV5-4|-|TRBJ1-1|TRBD1
TGTGCCAGCACGCCAGGGGGCGAGGACACTGAAGCTTTCTTT
CASTPGGEDTEAFF
>TRBV29-1|-|TRBJ2-1|-
TGCAGCGTTGTGAGCCTTTGGGGTGAGCAGTTCTTC
CSVVSLWGEQFF
>TRBV7-2|-|TRBJ2-7|TRBD1
TGTGCCAGCAGCTCCCGGACAGGGAACGAGCAGTACTTC
CASSSRTGNEQYF
>TRBV6-1|-|TRBJ2-5|-
TGTGCCAGCAGTGATCTGGACGTAAGAGACACCCAGTACTTC
CASSDLDVRDTQYF
>TRBV10-3|-|TRBJ2-5|TRBD1
TGTGCCATCAGCGACAGGGTAGAAGAGACCCAGTACTTC
CAISDRVEETQYF
>TRBV6-1|-|TRBJ2-2|-
TGTGCCAGCAGCGCAAGGTCTAACACCGGGGAGCTGTTTTTT
CASSARSNTGELFF
>TRBV11-2|-|TRBJ2-5|TRBD2
TGTGCCAGCAGCTTGAGCGGGAGCTTTACAGAGACCCAGTACTTC
CASSLSGSFTETQYF
>TRBV30|-|TRBJ1-6|-
TGTGCCTGGTCCGACAATTCACCCCTCCACTTT
CAWSDNSPLHF
>TRBV5-1|-|TRBJ2-1|-
TGCGCCAGCAGCTTAAGTCTGAGCTCCTACAATGAGCAGTTCTTC
CASSLSLSSYNEQFF
>TRBV7-3|-|TRBJ2-7|-
TGTGCCAGCAGCTTAAAGGCGGAGAGTGAGCAGTACTTC
CASSLKAESEQYF
>TRBV28|-|TRBJ1-5|-
TGTGCCAGCAGCACCTATTTGGGGAGTCAGCCCCAGCATTTT
CASSTYLGSQPQHF
>TRBV28|-|TRBJ1-1|-
TGTGCCAGCAGTTTAGTGGGGGCTTGGACTGAAGCTTTCTTT
CASSLVGAWTEAFF
>TRBV9|-|TRBJ2-1|-
TGTGCCAGCAGCGTAGAGGGCCTTTACAATGAGCAGTTCTTC
CASSVEGLYNEQFF
>TRBV15|-|TRBJ2-5|-
TGTGCCACCAGCAAGACGGCAGGATTAGAGACCCAGTACTTC
CATSKTAGLETQYF
>TRBV18|-|TRBJ2-1|TRBD2
TGTGCCAGCTCACCATCAACAGCGGGAGCAGGTAATGAGCAGTTCTTC
CASSPSTAGAGNEQFF
>TRBV10-2|-|TRBJ2-7|-
TGCGCCAGCAGCCGGGACATAGCCTACGAGCAGTACTTC
CASSRDIAYEQYF
>TRBV6-5|few|TRBJ1-5|-
TGTGCCAGCAGGCTCCGGGTTGCGAGTCAGCCCCAGCATTTT
CASRLRVASQPQHF